This TCR beta chain was obtained from a study of blood T cells in healthy people across ages. Whole-study findings and limits: Older age coincided with a roughly linear decline in TCR beta diversity per million T cells. Bulk PBMC profiling left naive and antigen-experienced comparisons inconclusive.

J lost 4 bases, V lost 6 bases, and 12 bases had no gene match. Germline V lookup: CDR1 DFQATT, CDR2 SNEGSKA (reference sequence). This CDR3 is 14 amino acids long. A few counts support this clonotype. Its antigen remains unknown. The second PCR ran about 6 to 12 cycles with a sample-barcoded 5' primer and J-beta primers. The study obtained at least 3 million CDR3-containing paired-end reads from every sample. MiXCR, applied by TCRdb to the 5' RACE reads, yields one record per CDR3 protein. Here the sample spans 1 million or so distinct CDR3 sequences, roughly 45% being singletons. The draw of peripheral blood yielded approximately 10 milliliters from each donor.

The chain is built from TRBV20-1 and TRBJ2-7; 7 nucleotides agree with TRBD1. Input material: blood. The origin of this receptor is a woman aged 60-75 years in good health. The CDR3 loop is CSAKPGQRRYEQYF. CDR3 DNA: TGCAGTGCCAAACCGGGACAGAGGAGATACGAGCAGTACTTC.